The rows below give T cell receptor beta chains drawn from one sample of a study of radiation and T cells in renal cell carcinoma. Data came from immunoSEQ multiplex PCR; TCRdb stores just in-frame clones and leaves some out. Of tens of thousands of clones in the sample, 75% to 85% are singletons; the top ten hold around 31%. Sequenced material: blood, taken from a patient whose treatment included radiotherapy and nephrectomy. The receptors come from a woman in her 70s with renal cell carcinoma. The CDR3 runs from the conserved cysteine through the conserved F or W. A D gene is named only where the DNA matches it firmly. Where a row states a size, it is once, few, many or the class of an expanded clone; other rows omit it.

j_call,v_call,d_call,clone_size,cdr3_aa,cdr3_nt
TRBJ1-2,TRBV9,.,.,CASSSRGGSYGYTF,TGTGCCAGCAGCTCGCGGGGCGGAAGCTATGGCTACACCTTC
TRBJ2-5,TRBV19,.,.,CASKFSETQYF,TGTGCCAGTAAGTTCTCCGAGACCCAGTACTTC
TRBJ2-7,TRBV29-1,TRBD1,once,CSVENTGTGSYEQYF,TGCAGCGTTGAAAATACCGGGACAGGGTCCTACGAGCAGTACTTC
TRBJ2-3,TRBV7-9,TRBD2,once,CGTSGGTDTQYF,TGTGGGACTAGCGGGGGCACAGATACGCAGTATTTT
TRBJ1-2,TRBV4-1,TRBD1,.,CASSGPRQGELNYGYTF,TGCGCCAGCAGTGGCCCGAGACAGGGGGAGCTGAACTATGGCTACACCTTC
TRBJ2-7,TRBV4-2,TRBD2,.,CASSRTSGPLDEQYF,TGTGCCAGCAGCCGAACTAGCGGGCCCCTAGACGAGCAGTACTTC
TRBJ2-2,TRBV19,.,.,CASSELLRSNTGELFF,TGTGCCAGTAGCGAATTACTACGATCGAACACCGGGGAGCTGTTTTTT
TRBJ2-5,TRBV4-1,TRBD2,few,CASSQDLGLAGGQETQYF,TGCGCCAGCAGCCAAGATCTCGGCCTAGCGGGGGGGCAAGAGACCCAGTACTTC
TRBJ2-3,TRBV7-2,.,.,CASSFAGIEDTQYF,TGTGCCAGCAGCTTTGCGGGAATCGAGGATACGCAGTATTTT
TRBJ1-5,TRBV4-1,TRBD1,.,CASSQQGDNQPQHF,TGCGCCAGCAGCCAACAGGGGGACAATCAGCCCCAGCATTTT
TRBJ1-2,TRBV21-1,.,.,CASSKAKGTDDGYTF,TGTGCCAGCAGCAAAGCGAAGGGGACGGATGATGGCTACACCTTC
TRBJ1-3,TRBV28,.,.,CASSFQGGSGNTIYF,TGTGCCAGCAGTTTCCAGGGCGGCTCTGGAAACACCATATATTTT
TRBJ1-2,TRBV4-1,.,.,CASSQEVTANYGYTF,TGCGCCAGCAGCCAAGAAGTTACCGCTAACTATGGCTACACCTTC
TRBJ1-1,TRBV7-2,TRBD1,.,CASSQEGQGARSEAFF,TGTGCCAGCAGCCAAGAGGGACAGGGGGCGAGAAGTGAAGCTTTCTTT
TRBJ2-7,TRBV5-4,.,.,CASSLDQGPSYEQYF,TGTGCCAGCAGCTTAGACCAAGGGCCTTCTTACGAGCAGTACTTC
TRBJ2-2,TRBV4-3,.,.,CASSPGFSSGELFF,TGCGCCAGCAGCCCCGGCTTTAGTTCCGGGGAGCTGTTTTTT
TRBJ1-6,TRBV6-1,.,.,CASSRDYNSPLHF,TGTGCCAGCAGTAGGGATTATAATTCACCCCTCCACTTT
TRBJ2-1,TRBV6-5,.,.,CASRDANFYEQFF,TGTGCCAGCAGAGACGCGAATTTCTATGAGCAGTTCTTC
TRBJ2-7,TRBV19,TRBD2,.,CASSIPRLAGGTYEQYF,TGTGCCAGTAGTATCCCCAGACTAGCGGGAGGAACCTACGAGCAGTACTTC
TRBJ1-1,TRBV14,.,.,CASSPQWGGGDEAFF,TGTGCCAGCAGCCCCCAGTGGGGGGGAGGTGATGAAGCTTTCTTT
TRBJ1-5,TRBV28,TRBD1,.,CASSEGTEYQPQHF,TGTGCCAGCAGCGAAGGGACAGAGTATCAGCCCCAGCATTTT
TRBJ2-1,TRBV6-5,TRBD1,.,CASSYRGEYNEQFF,TGTGCCAGCTCCTACAGGGGGGAATACAATGAGCAGTTCTTC
TRBJ1-1,TRBV5-4,.,.,CASSGVGRTAIMNTEAFF,TGTGCCAGCAGCGGGGTCGGGAGGACAGCGATAATGAACACTGAAGCTTTCTTT
TRBJ2-2,TRBV7-2,.,once,CASSSRFGSRTGELFF,TGTGCCAGCAGCTCCCGTTTTGGTTCTCGCACCGGGGAGCTGTTTTTT
TRBJ1-1,TRBV7-9,.,.,CASSLVGAGAEAFF,TGTGCCAGCAGCTTAGTGGGGGCAGGGGCTGAAGCTTTCTTT
TRBJ2-2,TRBV21-1,.,.,CASSKFIGGPGELFF,TGTGCCAGCAGCAAATTTATCGGGGGCCCCGGGGAGCTGTTTTTT
TRBJ2-1,TRBV5-1,TRBD2,.,CASSLVAGGPWDEQFF,TGCGCCAGCAGCTTGGTAGCGGGGGGCCCGTGGGATGAGCAGTTCTTC
TRBJ1-2,TRBV19,.,.,CASSKQGVSNYGYTF,TGTGCCAGTAGTAAACAGGGCGTCTCTAACTATGGCTACACCTTC
TRBJ1-1,TRBV5-6,.,few,CASSLVDRNTEAFF,TGTGCCAGCAGCTTGGTCGACAGGAACACTGAAGCTTTCTTT
TRBJ1-2,TRBV29-1,.,.,CSVELETNYGYTF,TGCAGCGTTGAGTTGGAGACTAACTATGGCTACACCTTC
TRBJ2-2,TRBV11-3,TRBD1,.,CASSIAGTGAGELFF,TGTGCCAGCAGCATTGCCGGGACAGGGGCCGGGGAGCTGTTTTTT